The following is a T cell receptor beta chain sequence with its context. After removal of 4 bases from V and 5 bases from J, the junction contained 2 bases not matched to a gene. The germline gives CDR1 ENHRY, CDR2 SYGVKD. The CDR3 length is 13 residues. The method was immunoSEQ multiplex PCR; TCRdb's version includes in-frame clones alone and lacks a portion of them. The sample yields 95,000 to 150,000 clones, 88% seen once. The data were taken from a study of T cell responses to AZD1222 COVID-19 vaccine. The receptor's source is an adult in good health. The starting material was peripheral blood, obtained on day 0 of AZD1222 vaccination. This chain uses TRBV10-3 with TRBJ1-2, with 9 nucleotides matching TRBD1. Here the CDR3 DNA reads TGTGCCATCAGTGTAGGGACAGGGTATGGCTACACCTTC. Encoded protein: CAISVGTGYGYTF.